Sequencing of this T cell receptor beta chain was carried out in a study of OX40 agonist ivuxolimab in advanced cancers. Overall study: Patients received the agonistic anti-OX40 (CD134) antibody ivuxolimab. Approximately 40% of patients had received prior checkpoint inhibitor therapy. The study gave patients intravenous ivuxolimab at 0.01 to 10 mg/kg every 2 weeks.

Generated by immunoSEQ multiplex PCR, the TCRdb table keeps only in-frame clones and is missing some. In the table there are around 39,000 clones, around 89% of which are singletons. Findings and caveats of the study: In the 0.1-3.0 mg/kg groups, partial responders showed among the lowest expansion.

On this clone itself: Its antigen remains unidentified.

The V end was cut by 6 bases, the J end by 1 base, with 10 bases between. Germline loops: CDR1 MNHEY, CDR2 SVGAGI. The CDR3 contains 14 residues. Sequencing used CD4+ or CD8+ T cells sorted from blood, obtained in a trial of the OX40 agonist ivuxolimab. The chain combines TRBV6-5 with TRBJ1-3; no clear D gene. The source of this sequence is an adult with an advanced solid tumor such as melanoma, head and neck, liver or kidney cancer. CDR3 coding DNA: TGTGCCAGCAGCCCGTGGGAGTCTGGAAACACCATATATTTT. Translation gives CASSPWESGNTIYF.